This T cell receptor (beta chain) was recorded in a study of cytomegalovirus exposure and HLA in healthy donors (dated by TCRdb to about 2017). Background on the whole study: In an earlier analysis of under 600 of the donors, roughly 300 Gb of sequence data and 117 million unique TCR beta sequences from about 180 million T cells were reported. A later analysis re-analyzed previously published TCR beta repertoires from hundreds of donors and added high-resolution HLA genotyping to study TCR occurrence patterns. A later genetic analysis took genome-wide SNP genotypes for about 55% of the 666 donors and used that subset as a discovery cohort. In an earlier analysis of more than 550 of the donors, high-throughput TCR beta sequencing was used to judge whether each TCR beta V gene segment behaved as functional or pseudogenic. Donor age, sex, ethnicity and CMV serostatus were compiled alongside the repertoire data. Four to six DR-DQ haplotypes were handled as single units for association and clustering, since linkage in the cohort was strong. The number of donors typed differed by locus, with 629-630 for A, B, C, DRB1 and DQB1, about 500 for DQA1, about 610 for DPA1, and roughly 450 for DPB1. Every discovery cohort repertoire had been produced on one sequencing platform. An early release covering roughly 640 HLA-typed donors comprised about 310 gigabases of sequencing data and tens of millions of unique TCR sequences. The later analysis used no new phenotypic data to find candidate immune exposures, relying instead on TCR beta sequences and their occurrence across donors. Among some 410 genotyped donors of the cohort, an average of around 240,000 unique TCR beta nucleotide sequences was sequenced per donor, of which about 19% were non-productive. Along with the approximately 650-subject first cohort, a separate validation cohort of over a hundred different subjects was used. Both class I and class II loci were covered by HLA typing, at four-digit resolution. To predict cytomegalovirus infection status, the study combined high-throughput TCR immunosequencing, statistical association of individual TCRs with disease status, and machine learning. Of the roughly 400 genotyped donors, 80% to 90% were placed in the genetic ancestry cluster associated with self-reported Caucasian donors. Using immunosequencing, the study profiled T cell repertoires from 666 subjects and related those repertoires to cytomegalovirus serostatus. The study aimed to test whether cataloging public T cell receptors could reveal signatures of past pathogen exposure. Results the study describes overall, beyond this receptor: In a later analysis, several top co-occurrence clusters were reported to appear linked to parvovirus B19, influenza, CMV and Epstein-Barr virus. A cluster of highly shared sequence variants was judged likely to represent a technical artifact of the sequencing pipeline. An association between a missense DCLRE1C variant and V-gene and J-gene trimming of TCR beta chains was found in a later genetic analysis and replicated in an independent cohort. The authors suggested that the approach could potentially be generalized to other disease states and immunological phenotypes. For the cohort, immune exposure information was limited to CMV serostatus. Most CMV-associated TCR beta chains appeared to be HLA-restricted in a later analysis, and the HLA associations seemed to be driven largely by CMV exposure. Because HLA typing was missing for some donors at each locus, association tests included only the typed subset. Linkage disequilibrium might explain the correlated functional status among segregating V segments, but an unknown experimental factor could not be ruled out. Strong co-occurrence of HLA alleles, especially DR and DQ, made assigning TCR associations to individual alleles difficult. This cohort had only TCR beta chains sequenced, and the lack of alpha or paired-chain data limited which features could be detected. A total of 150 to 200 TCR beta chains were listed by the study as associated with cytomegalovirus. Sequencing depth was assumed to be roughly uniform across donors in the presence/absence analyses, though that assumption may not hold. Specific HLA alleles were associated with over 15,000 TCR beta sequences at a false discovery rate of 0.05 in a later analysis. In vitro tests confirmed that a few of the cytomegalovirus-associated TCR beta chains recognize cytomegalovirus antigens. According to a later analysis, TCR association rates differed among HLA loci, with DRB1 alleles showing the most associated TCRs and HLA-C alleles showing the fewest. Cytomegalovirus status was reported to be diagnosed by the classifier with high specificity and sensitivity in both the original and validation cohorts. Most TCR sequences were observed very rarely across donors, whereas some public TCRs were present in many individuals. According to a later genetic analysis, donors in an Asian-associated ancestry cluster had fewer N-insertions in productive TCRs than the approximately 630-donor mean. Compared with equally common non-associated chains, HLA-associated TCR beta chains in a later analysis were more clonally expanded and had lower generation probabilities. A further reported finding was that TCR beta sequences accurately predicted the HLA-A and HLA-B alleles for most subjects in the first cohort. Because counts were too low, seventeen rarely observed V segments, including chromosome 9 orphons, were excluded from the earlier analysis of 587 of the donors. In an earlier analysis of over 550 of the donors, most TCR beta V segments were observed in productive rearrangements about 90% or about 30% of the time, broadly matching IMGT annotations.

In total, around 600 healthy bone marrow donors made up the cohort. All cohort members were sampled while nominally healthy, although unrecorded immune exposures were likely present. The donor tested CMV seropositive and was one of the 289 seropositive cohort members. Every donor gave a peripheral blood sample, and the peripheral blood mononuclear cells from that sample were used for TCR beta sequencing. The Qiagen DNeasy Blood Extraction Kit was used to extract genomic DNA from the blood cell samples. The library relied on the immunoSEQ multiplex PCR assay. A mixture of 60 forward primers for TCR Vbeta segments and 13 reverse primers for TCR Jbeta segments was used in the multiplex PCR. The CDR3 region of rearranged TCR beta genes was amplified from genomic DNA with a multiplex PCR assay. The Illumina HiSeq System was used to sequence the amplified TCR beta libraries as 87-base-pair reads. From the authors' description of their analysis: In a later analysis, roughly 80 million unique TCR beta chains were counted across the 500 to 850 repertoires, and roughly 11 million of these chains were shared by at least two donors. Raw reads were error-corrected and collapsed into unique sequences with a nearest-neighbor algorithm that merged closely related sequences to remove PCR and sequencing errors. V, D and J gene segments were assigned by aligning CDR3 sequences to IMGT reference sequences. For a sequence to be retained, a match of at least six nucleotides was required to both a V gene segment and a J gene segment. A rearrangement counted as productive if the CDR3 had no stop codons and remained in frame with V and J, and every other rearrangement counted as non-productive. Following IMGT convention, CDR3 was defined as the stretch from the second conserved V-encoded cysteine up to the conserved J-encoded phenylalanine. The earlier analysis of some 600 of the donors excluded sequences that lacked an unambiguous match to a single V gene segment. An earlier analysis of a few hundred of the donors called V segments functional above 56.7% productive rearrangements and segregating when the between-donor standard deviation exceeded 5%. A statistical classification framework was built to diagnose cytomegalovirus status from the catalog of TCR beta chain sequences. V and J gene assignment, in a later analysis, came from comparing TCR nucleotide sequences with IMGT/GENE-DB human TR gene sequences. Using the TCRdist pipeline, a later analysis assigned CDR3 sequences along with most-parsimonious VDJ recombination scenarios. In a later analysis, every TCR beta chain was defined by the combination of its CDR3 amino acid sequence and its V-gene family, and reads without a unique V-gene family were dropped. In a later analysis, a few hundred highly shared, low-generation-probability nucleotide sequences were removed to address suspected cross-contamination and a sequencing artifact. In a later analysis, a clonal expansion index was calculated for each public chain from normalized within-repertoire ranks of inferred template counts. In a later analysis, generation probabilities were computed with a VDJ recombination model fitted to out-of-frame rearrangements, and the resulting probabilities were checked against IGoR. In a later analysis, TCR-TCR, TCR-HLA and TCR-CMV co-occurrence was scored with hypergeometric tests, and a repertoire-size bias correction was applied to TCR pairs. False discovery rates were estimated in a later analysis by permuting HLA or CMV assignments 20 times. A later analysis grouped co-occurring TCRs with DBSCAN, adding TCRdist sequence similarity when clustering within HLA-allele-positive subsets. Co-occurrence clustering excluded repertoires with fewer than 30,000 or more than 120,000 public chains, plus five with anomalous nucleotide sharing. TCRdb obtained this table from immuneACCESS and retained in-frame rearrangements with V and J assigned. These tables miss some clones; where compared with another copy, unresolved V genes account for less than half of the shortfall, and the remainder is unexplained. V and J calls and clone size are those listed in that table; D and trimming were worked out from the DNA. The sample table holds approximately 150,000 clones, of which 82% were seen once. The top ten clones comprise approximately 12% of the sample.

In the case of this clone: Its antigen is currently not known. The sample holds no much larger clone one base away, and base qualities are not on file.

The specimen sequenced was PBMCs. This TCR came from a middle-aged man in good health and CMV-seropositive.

DNA sequence: TGTGCCAGCAGTTTTGTTTCGGGTTTAGATGAAAAACTGTTTTTT. Its translation is CASSFVSGLDEKLFF. This receptor chain uses TRBV28 and TRBJ1-4; the D gene is unclear. The germline V gene specifies MDHEN as CDR1 and SYDVKM as CDR2. From the cysteine up to the phenylalanine, the CDR3 has a length of 15 residues. CDR3 DNA is the only sequence kept; it has 45 bases, read in frame from the first base. A distance of 14 bases separates the germline ends of V and J, which lose 3 bases and 6 bases respectively.